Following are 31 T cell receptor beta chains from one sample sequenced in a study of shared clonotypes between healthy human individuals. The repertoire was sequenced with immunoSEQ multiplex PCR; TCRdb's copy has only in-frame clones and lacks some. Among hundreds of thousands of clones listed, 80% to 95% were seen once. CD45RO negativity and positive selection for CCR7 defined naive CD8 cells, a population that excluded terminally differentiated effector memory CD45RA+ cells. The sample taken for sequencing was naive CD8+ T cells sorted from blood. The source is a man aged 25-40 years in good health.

CDR3 sequence (DNA): TGTGCCAGCAGCCAAGTGGGGATGGGACAGGGCTCGGAAGGGGCCAACGTCCTGACTTTC. Translation gives CASSQVGMGQGSEGANVLTF. This chain uses TRBV14 with TRBJ2-6; TRBD1 agrees at 9 bases. The germline CDR1 and CDR2 sequences are SGHDN and FVKESK. The CDR3 totals 20 residues. Trimming cost V 1 base and J 4 bases; bases outside gene matches: 14. The entire variable domain, with the rest obtained from reference TRBV14 and TRBJ2-6, is as follows: EAGVTQFPSHSVIEKGQTVTLRCDPISGHDNLYWYRRVMGKEIKFLLHFVKESKQDESGMPNNRFLAERTGGTYSTLKVQPAELEDSGVYFCASSQVGMGQGSEGANVLTFGAGSRLTVL.

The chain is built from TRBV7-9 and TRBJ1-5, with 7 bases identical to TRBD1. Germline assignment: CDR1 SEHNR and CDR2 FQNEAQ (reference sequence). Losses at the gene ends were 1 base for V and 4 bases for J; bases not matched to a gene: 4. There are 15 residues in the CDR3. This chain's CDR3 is CASSLDDRVNQPQHF. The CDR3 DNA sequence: TGTGCCAGCAGCTTAGATGACAGGGTTAATCAGCCCCAGCATTTT.

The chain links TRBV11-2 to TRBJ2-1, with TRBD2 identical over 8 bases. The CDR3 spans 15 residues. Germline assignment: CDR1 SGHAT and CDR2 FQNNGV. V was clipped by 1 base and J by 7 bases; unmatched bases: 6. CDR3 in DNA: TGTGCCAGCAGCTTAGCGGGAGGGCCGGGGAATGAGCAGTTCTTC. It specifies CASSLAGGPGNEQFF.

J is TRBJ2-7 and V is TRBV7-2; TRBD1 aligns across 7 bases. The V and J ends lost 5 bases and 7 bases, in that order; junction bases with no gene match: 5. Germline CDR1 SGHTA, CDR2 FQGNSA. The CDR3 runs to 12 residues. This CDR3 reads CASSKGAREQYF. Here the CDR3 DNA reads TGTGCCAGCAGCAAGGGGGCGCGGGAGCAGTACTTC.

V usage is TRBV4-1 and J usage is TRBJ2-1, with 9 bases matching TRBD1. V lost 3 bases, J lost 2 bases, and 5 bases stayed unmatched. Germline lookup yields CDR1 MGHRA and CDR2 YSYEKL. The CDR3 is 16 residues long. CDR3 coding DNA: TGCGCCAGCAGCCAGGGGGGGACAGGGCCCTACAATGAGCAGTTCTTC. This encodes CASSQGGTGPYNEQFF.

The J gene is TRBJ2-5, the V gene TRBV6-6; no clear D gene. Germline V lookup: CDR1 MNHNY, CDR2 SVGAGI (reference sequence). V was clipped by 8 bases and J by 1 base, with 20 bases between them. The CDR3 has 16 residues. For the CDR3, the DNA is TGTGCCAGCCTCCCGCGGATAACGTCCTCCCAAGAGACCCAGTACTTC. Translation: CASLPRITSSQETQYF.

The CDR3 nucleotides are TGCAGCGTTGAACTAGCGGGAGGGACCTACGAGCAGTACTTC. It codes for CSVELAGGTYEQYF. The J gene is TRBJ2-7, the V gene TRBV29-1; 12 nucleotides line up with TRBD2. J lost 2 bases, V lost 2 bases, and 1 base had no gene match. The CDR3 covers 14 residues. Germline lookup yields CDR1 SQVTM and CDR2 ANQGSEA.

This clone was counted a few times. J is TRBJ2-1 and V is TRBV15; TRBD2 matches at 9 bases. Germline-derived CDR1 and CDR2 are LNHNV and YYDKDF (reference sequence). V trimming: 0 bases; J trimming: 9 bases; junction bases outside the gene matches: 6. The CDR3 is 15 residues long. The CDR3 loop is CATSRDPTSGTEQFF. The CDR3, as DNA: TGTGCCACCAGCAGAGATCCGACTAGCGGCACTGAGCAGTTCTTC.

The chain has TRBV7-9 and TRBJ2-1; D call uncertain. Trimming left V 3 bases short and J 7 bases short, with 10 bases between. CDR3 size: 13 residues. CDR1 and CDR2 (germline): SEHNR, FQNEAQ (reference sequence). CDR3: CASSFVWVNEQFF. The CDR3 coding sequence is TGTGCCAGCAGCTTTGTGTGGGTAAATGAGCAGTTCTTC.

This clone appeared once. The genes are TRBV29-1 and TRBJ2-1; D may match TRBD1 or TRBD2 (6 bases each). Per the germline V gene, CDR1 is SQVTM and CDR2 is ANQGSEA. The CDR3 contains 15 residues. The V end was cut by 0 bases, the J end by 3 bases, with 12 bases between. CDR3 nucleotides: TGCAGCGTTGAAGATCGGGGGCGGGACTACAATGAGCAGTTCTTC. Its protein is CSVEDRGRDYNEQFF.

CDR3: CASSLPGLDGYTF. The CDR3 DNA reads TGTGCCAGCAGCTTGCCGGGCCTAGATGGCTACACCTTC. The chain recombines TRBV7-9 with TRBJ1-2; D unclear. This CDR3 is built from 13 residues. The V and J ends lost 3 bases and 6 bases respectively, with 11 bases between them. Germline assignment: CDR1 SEHNR and CDR2 FQNEAQ (reference sequence).

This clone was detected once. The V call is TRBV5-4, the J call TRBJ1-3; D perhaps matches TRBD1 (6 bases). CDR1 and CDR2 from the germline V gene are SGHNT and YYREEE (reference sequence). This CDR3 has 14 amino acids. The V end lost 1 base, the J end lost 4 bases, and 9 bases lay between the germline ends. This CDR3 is CASSLSGGGNTIYF. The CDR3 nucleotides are TGTGCCAGCAGCTTGTCGGGGGGCGGAAACACCATATATTTT.

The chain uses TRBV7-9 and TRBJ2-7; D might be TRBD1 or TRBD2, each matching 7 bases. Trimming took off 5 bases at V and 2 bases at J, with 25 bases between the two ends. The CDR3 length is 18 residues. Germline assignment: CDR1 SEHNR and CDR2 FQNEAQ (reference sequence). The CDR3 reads CASSPRGDSLAEAYEQYF. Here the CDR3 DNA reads TGTGCCAGCAGCCCTAGGGGGGACAGTCTAGCGGAGGCCTACGAGCAGTACTTC. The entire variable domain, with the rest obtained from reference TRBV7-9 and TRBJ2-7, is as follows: DTGVSQNPRHKITKRGQNVTFRCDPISEHNRLYWYRQTLGQGPEFLTYFQNEAQLEKSRLLSDRFSAERPKGSFSTLEIQRTEQGDSAMYLCASSPRGDSLAEAYEQYFGPGTRLTVT.

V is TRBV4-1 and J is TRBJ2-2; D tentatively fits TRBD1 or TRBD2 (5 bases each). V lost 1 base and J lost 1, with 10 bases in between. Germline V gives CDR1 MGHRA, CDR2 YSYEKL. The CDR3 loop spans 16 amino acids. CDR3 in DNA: TGCGCCAGCAGCCAAGCCGGGGCAGTGAACACCGGGGAGCTGTTTTTT. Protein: CASSQAGAVNTGELFF.

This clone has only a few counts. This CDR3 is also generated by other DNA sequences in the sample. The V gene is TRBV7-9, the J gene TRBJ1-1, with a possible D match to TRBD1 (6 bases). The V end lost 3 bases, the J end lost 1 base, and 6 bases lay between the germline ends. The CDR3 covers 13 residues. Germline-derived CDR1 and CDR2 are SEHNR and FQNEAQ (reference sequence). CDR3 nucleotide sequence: TGTGCCAGCAGCTTGGGGGCGAACACTGAAGCTTTCTTT. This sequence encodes CASSLGANTEAFF.

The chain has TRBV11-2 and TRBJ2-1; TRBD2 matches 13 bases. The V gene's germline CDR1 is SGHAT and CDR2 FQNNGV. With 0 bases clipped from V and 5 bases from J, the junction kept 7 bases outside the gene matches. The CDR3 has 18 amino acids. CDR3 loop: CASSLDPRLAGGHNEQFF. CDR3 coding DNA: TGTGCCAGCAGCTTAGATCCCAGACTAGCGGGAGGACACAATGAGCAGTTCTTC.

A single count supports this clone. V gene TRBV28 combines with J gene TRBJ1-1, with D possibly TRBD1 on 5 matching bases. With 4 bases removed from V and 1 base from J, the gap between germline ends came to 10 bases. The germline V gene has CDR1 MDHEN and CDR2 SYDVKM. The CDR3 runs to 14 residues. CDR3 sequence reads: CASSYLQENTEAFF. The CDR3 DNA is TGTGCCAGCAGTTACCTACAGGAGAACACTGAAGCTTTCTTT.

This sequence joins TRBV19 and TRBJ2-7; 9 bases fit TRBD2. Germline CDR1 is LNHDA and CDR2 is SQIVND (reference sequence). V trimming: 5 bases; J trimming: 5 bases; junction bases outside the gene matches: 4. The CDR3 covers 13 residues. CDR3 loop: CASSFSSGNEQYF. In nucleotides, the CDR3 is TGTGCCAGTAGTTTCTCTAGCGGGAACGAGCAGTACTTC.

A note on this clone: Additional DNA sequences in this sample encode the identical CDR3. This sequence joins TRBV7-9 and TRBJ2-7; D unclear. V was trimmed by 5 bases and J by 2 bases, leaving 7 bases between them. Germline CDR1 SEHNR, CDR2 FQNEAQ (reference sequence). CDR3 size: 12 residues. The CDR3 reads CASSPSPYEQYF. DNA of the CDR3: TGTGCCAGCAGCCCGTCTCCCTACGAGCAGTACTTC. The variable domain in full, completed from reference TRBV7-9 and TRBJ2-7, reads DTGVSQNPRHKITKRGQNVTFRCDPISEHNRLYWYRQTLGQGPEFLTYFQNEAQLEKSRLLSDRFSAERPKGSFSTLEIQRTEQGDSAMYLCASSPSPYEQYFGPGTRLTVT.

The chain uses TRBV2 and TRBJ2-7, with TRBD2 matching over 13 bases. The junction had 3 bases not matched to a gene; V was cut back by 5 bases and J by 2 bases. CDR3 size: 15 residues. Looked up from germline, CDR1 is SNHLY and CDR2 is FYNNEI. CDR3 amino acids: CASSPGLAGTYEQYF. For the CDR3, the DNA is TGTGCCAGCAGTCCGGGACTAGCGGGAACCTACGAGCAGTACTTC.

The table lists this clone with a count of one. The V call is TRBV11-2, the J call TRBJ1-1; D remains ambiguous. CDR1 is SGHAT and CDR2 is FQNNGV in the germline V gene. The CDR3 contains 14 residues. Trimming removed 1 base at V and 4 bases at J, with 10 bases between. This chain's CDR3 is CASSLGGLSTEAFF. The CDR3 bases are TGTGCCAGCAGCTTAGGAGGACTCAGCACTGAAGCTTTCTTT. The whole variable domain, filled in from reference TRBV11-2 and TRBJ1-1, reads EAGVAQSPRYKIIEKRQSVAFWCNPISGHATLYWYQQILGQGPKLLIQFQNNGVVDDSQLPKDRFSAERLKGVDSTLKIQPAKLEDSAVYLCASSLGGLSTEAFFGQGTRLTVV.

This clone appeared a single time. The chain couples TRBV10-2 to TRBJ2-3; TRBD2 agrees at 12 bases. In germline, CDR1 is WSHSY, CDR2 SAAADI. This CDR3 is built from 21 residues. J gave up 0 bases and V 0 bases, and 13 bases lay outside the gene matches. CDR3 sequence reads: CASSESTLAGGPWGSTDTQYF. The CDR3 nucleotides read TGCGCCAGCAGTGAGTCGACTCTAGCGGGAGGGCCATGGGGGAGCACAGATACGCAGTATTTT.

The CDR3 DNA reads as TGTGCCAGCAGTGACCTATTGGACAGTTTAGAGACCCAGTACTTC. Translated: CASSDLLDSLETQYF. The rearrangement uses TRBV27 and TRBJ2-5; weak D call: TRBD1 (6 bases). V was trimmed by 5 bases and J by 4 bases, leaving 17 bases between them. The CDR3 totals 15 residues. Germline loops: CDR1 MNHEY, CDR2 SMNVEV (reference sequence).

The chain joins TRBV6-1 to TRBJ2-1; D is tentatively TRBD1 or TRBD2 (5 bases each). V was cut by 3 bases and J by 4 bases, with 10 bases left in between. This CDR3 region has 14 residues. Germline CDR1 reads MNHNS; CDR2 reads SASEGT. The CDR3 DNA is TGTGCCAGCAGTGATAAGTGGGGGTACAATGAGCAGTTCTTC. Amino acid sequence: CASSDKWGYNEQFF.

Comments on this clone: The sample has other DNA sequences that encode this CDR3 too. CDR3: CAWRGTEAFF. The CDR3 DNA reads TGTGCCTGGAGAGGGACTGAAGCTTTCTTT. The chain uses TRBV30 and TRBJ1-1, with D hard to call. Between the trimmed V and J ends, which lost 3 bases and 5 bases, there was a span of 4 bases. CDR1 is GTSNPN, CDR2 SVGIG, per germline (reference sequence). This CDR3 region has 10 residues.

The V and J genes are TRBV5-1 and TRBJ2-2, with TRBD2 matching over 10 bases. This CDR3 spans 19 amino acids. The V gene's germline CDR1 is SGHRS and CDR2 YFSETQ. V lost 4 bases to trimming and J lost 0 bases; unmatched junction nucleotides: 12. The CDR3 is CASSQVVAGGPPNTGELFF. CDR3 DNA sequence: TGCGCCAGCAGCCAAGTCGTAGCGGGGGGTCCCCCGAACACCGGGGAGCTGTTTTTT.

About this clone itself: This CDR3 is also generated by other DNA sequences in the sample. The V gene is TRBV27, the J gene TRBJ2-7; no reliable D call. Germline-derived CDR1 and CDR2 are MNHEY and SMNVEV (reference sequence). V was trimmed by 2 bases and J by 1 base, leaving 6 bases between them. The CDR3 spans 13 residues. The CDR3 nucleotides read TGTGCCAGCAGTTTAGGCGGTTCCTACGAGCAGTACTTC. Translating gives CASSLGGSYEQYF.

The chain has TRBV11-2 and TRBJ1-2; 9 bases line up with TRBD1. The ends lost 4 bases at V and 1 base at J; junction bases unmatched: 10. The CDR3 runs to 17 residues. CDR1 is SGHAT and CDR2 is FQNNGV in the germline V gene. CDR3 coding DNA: TGTGCCAGCAGCTATACCATCACAGGGGGCCTTAACTATGGCTACACCTTC. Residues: CASSYTITGGLNYGYTF.

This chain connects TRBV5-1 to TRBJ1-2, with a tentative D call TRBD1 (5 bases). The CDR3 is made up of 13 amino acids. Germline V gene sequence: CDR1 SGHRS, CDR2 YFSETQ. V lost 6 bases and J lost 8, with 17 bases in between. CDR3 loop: CASTNNPRDGYTF. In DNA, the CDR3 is TGCGCCAGCACTAACAATCCCAGGGACGGCTACACCTTC.

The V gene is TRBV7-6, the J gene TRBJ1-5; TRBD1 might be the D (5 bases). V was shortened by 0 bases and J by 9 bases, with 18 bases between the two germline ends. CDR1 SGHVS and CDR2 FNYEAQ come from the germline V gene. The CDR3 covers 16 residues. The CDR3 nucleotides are TGTGCCAGCAGCTTAGCTTCCAGGGAAGGGGATCGGCCCCAGCATTTT. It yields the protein CASSLASREGDRPQHF.

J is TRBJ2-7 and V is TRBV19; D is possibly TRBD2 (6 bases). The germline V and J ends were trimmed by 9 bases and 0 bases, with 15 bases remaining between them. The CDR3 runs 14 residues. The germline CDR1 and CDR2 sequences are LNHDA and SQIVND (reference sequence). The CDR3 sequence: CASSQRVASYEQYF. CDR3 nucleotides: TGTGCCAGCTCTCAGCGGGTAGCCTCCTACGAGCAGTACTTC.